This T cell receptor (beta chain) was identified in a study of T cells in Graves' hyperthyroidism and ophthalmopathy. Germline CDR1 is MNHNS and CDR2 is SASEGT. J lost 6 bases, V lost 7 bases, and 13 bases had no gene match. This CDR3 region has 15 residues. Authors of the study amplified TCR beta CDR3 regions from RNA transcripts. With the HTBI primer set, the TCR CDR3 went through a first round of RT-PCR. TCRdb re-called the multiplex PCR reads through MiXCR, storing one row per CDR3 protein. The data contain around 690,000 distinct CDR3 sequences, about 18% of them singletons. General study points: Researchers found most expanded thyroid clonotypes above 0.001 in blood as well.

This clonotype occurred many times. The antigen is undetermined. The TCR comes from a man aged 50 to 59 with Graves' hyperthyroidism. The rearrangement links TRBV6-1 to TRBJ1-2; 8 nucleotides align to TRBD1. Sequenced input: blood. CDR3 residues: CASIKADRDRNGYTF. The CDR3 region has the DNA TGTGCCAGCATCAAAGCGGACAGGGACCGAAATGGCTACACCTTC.